This T cell receptor beta chain comes out of a study of T-cell reconstitution after alpha-beta-depleted transplantation in children. Researchers prepared the TCRbeta library using unique molecular identifiers, the study reports. TCRdb redid the calling of the PCR reads with MiXCR, one entry per CDR3 protein. Of some 440,000 distinct CDR3 sequences in the sample, 15% to 20% were seen once. Germline CDR1 SEHNR, CDR2 FQNEAQ (reference sequence). V was cut by 1 base and J by 8 bases, with 11 bases left in between. CDR3 length: 14 amino acids. Note on this clonotype: The antigen is not known.

General study findings and limits: The authors attributed T-cell counts and diversity one year after transplant mostly to newly produced T cells. Surviving thymic progenitors and recipient T cells were the source of high TCRbeta diversity at day 60 in some patients.

The specimen comprised PBMCs, mostly from graft donor cells, sampled 360 days after TCRalphabeta/CD19-depleted stem cell transplant. The rearrangement uses TRBV7-9 and TRBJ1-4; D gene uncertain. This receptor was obtained from a boy under two years old who had a stem cell transplant for Wiskott-Aldrich syndrome, so the T cells may come from the graft donor. The CDR3: CASSLVGRREKLFF. CDR3 nucleotide sequence: TGTGCCAGCAGCTTAGTAGGGAGAAGGGAAAAACTGTTTTTT.